This passage covers 26 T cell receptor beta chains from one sample sequenced in a study of CD8+ T cells in alopecia areata. Extracted RNA was reverse transcribed into cDNA, the sequencing template. Sequencing was performed with immunoSEQ multiplex PCR; in TCRdb, only in-frame clones are kept and a portion is missing. The sample holds about 120,000 clones, almost 50% seen once. The starting material was CD8+ T cells sorted from blood, obtained at week 0. The receptors come from a human donor with alopecia areata.

In this sample, this clone turned up a few times. The chain is built from TRBV4-2 and TRBJ2-5, with 12 bases matching TRBD2. This CDR3 is built from 17 residues. Germline V gene data show CDR1 as LGHNA and CDR2 as YNFKEQ. J gave up 5 bases and V 1 base, and 8 bases lay outside the gene matches. The CDR3 coding sequence is TGTGCCAGCAGCCAAGCCCCTGGACTAGCGGGGATTGAGACCCAGTACTTC. Protein sequence: CASSQAPGLAGIETQYF.

J is TRBJ1-5 and V is TRBV23-1; D uncertain. TRBV23-1 is identified as an open reading frame with a role that is uncertain. V was pared by 4 bases and J by 3 bases, with 7 bases between. The CDR3 is made up of 13 amino acids. This CDR3 is CASSPVDNQPQHF. The CDR3 DNA reads as TGCGCCAGCAGTCCAGTGGACAATCAGCCCCAGCATTTT.

This clone has more than one count but fewer than ten. The rearrangement links TRBV5-4 to TRBJ1-5; D perhaps matches TRBD1 (6 bases). The V and J ends lost 0 bases and 5 bases respectively, with 6 bases between them. The CDR3 runs 13 residues. Germline V gives CDR1 SGHNT, CDR2 YYREEE (reference sequence). CDR3 coding DNA: TGTGCCAGCAGCTTGGGGACAGATCAGCCCCAGCATTTT. Amino acids: CASSLGTDQPQHF.

The rearrangement links TRBV7-3 to TRBJ2-3; D gene ambiguous. Germline V gives CDR1 SGHTA, CDR2 FQGTGA. The germline V and J ends were trimmed by 4 bases and 6 bases, with 11 bases remaining between them. The CDR3 contains 13 residues. DNA for the CDR3: TGTGCCAGCAGCTCCCTTTCCGGGGATACGCAGTATTTT. It is translated as CASSSLSGDTQYF.

The V and J genes are TRBV2 and TRBJ2-7; 9 nucleotides line up with TRBD1. There are 14 residues in the CDR3. Germline values: CDR1 SNHLY, CDR2 FYNNEI. J was trimmed by 6 bases and V by 5 bases; bases with no gene match: 8. The CDR3 nucleotides are TGTGCCAGCAGTCCACCGGGACAGGGCAGCGAGCAGTACTTC. This gives the protein CASSPPGQGSEQYF.

The rearrangement links TRBV5-6 to TRBJ1-1, with D possibly TRBD1 on 6 matching bases. This CDR3 is 14 amino acids long. Germline values: CDR1 SGHDT, CDR2 YYEEEE. Deletions cut 2 bases from V and 3 bases from J, with 11 bases between. This CDR3 is CASSFGEGDTEAFF. The CDR3, as DNA: TGTGCCAGCAGCTTCGGGGAGGGGGACACTGAAGCTTTCTTT.

This clone has just a few counts. The chain joins TRBV29-1 to TRBJ2-7; D remains unclear. V lost 2 bases and J lost 0, with 5 bases in between. This CDR3 has 12 residues. CDR1 SQVTM and CDR2 ANQGSEA come from the germline V gene. CDR3 in DNA: TGCAGCGTTGAAAACAACTCCTACGAGCAGTACTTC. Its translation is CSVENNSYEQYF.

This sequence joins TRBV5-4 and TRBJ2-2; D is uncertain. V was clipped by 1 base and J by 2 bases, with 6 bases between them. The germline V gene has CDR1 SGHNT and CDR2 YYREEE (reference sequence). The CDR3 has 14 residues. The CDR3 coding sequence is TGTGCCAGCAGCTTGTTATCCAACACCGGGGAGCTGTTTTTT. Protein: CASSLLSNTGELFF.

This clone was detected only a few times. The J gene is TRBJ1-2, the V gene TRBV11-2; tentatively, D is TRBD1 (6 bases). This CDR3 is 15 amino acids long. The V end was cut by 1 base, the J end by 2 bases, with 11 bases between. CDR1 is SGHAT, CDR2 FQNNGV, per germline. This CDR3 is CASSLVGTTNYGYTF. The CDR3 DNA is TGTGCCAGCAGCTTAGTCGGGACAACCAACTATGGCTACACCTTC.

The gene calls are TRBV5-6 and TRBJ1-5; no clear D. The CDR3 has 14 residues. V was cut by 0 bases and J by 3 bases, with 7 bases left in between. Germline assignment: CDR1 SGHDT and CDR2 YYEEEE. CDR3 in amino acids: CASSLDGINQPQHF. In nucleotides, the CDR3 is TGTGCCAGCAGCTTGGATGGAATCAATCAGCCCCAGCATTTT.

This clone was found once. The chain recombines TRBV27 with TRBJ1-6, with D possibly TRBD1 on 6 matching bases. Deletions cut 2 bases from V and 8 bases from J, with 16 bases between. CDR1 MNHEY and CDR2 SMNVEV come from the germline V gene (reference sequence). This CDR3 is built from 16 residues. The CDR3 DNA reads as TGTGCCAGCAGTTTACAGGGGTTATTCGGGGATTCACCCCTCCACTTT. It yields the protein CASSLQGLFGDSPLHF.

Only a few counts were recorded for this clone. The chain joins TRBV7-2 to TRBJ2-5; 10 bases are shared with TRBD2. This CDR3 has 15 amino acids. V dropped 6 bases and J dropped 2; count of bases not matched to a gene: 6. The germline V gene has CDR1 SGHTA and CDR2 FQGNSA. This CDR3 reads CASSSSGGYQETQYF. The CDR3 DNA reads TGTGCCAGCAGTTCTAGCGGGGGCTATCAAGAGACCCAGTACTTC. Using reference TRBV7-2 and TRBJ2-5 for the parts outside the CDR3, the full variable domain is GAGVSQSPSNKVTEKGKDVELRCDPISGHTALYWYRQSLGQGLEFLIYFQGNSAPDKSGLPSDRFSAERTGGSVSTLTIQRTQQEDSAVYLCASSSSGGYQETQYFGPGTRLLVL.

This chain connects TRBV5-4 to TRBJ2-5; the D gene is possibly TRBD2 (6 bases). CDR3 length: 15 amino acids. Per the germline V gene, CDR1 is SGHNT and CDR2 is YYREEE (reference sequence). V dropped 2 bases and J dropped 3 bases, with 14 bases sitting between them. CDR3 in DNA: TGTGCCAGCAGCTTCGGCAGCGGAGGGAAAGAGACCCAGTACTTC. It is translated as CASSFGSGGKETQYF.

A few counts support this clone. V and J are TRBV19 and TRBJ1-5; D not certain. The V end lost 3 bases, the J end lost 3 bases, and 9 bases lay between the germline ends. The V gene's germline CDR1 is LNHDA and CDR2 SQIVND (reference sequence). The CDR3 is made up of 14 amino acids. The CDR3 nucleotides are TGTGCCAGTAGTATTTCGGCGGACAATCAGCCCCAGCATTTT. As protein: CASSISADNQPQHF.

The V gene is TRBV27, the J gene TRBJ1-6; 7 bases agree with TRBD1. Germline assignment: CDR1 MNHEY and CDR2 SMNVEV (reference sequence). J lost 11 bases, V lost 3 bases, and 4 bases had no gene match. The CDR3 loop spans 13 amino acids. The CDR3: CASSFGRGPPLHF. As DNA, the CDR3 is TGTGCCAGCAGTTTTGGGAGGGGGCCACCCCTCCACTTT.

The chain links TRBV5-1 to TRBJ1-2; a possible D gene is TRBD1 (6 bases). The CDR3 covers 14 residues. V was pared by 2 bases and J by 2 bases, with 10 bases between. CDR1 and CDR2 from the germline V gene are SGHRS and YFSETQ. The CDR3 DNA reads as TGCGCCAGCAGCTTCCACGACAGGAACTATGGCTACACCTTC. Translated, it gives CASSFHDRNYGYTF.

This clone was seen just once. The gene calls are TRBV7-9 and TRBJ2-5; 9 bases are a match to TRBD1. Germline CDR1 SEHNR, CDR2 FQNEAQ (reference sequence). V lost 8 bases, J lost 2 bases, and 9 bases stayed unmatched. The length of the CDR3 is 15 residues. In DNA form, the CDR3 reads TGTGCCAGCGGCTGGGGGACAGGGTTACAAGAGACCCAGTACTTC. Protein product: CASGWGTGLQETQYF. Supplemented by reference TRBV7-9 and TRBJ2-5, the full variable domain reads DTGVSQNPRHKITKRGQNVTFRCDPISEHNRLYWYRQTLGQGPEFLTYFQNEAQLEKSRLLSDRFSAERPKGSFSTLEIQRTEQGDSAMYLCASGWGTGLQETQYFGPGTRLLVL.

The rearrangement joins TRBV5-1 to TRBJ2-5; D unresolved. Germline V gene data show CDR1 as SGHRS and CDR2 as YFSETQ. The CDR3 covers 13 residues. The ends were cut back, 0 bases at V and 3 bases at J, with 6 bases in the middle. CDR3 coding DNA: TGCGCCAGCAGCTTGGACAGAGAAGAGACCCAGTACTTC. Protein sequence: CASSLDREETQYF.

The chain has TRBV11-2 and TRBJ1-3, with TRBD1 matching 10 bases. With V trimmed by 4 bases and J by 0 bases, 9 bases remained unmatched. The CDR3 contains 18 residues. Germline lookup yields CDR1 SGHAT and CDR2 FQNNGV. The CDR3 protein is CASSWSLRTGGSGNTIYF. In DNA, the CDR3 is TGTGCCAGCAGCTGGTCCCTCCGGACAGGGGGCTCTGGAAACACCATATATTTT.

The rearrangement uses TRBV6-5 and TRBJ2-3, with 7 nucleotides matching TRBD1. This CDR3 has 16 amino acids. Looked up from germline, CDR1 is MNHEY and CDR2 is SVGAGI. V dropped 0 bases and J dropped 0; count of bases not matched to a gene: 3. Written as DNA, the CDR3 is TGTGCCAGCAGTTACTCTAGACAGGGCAGCACAGATACGCAGTATTTT. Residues: CASSYSRQGSTDTQYF.

The rearrangement links TRBV14 to TRBJ1-6; D not certain. With 3 bases removed from V and 10 bases from J, the gap between germline ends came to 13 bases. The CDR3 runs to 14 residues. Germline loops: CDR1 SGHDN, CDR2 FVKESK. The CDR3 region is CASSQGDIRSPLHF. DNA of the CDR3: TGTGCCAGCAGCCAGGGTGATATACGGTCACCCCTCCACTTT.

The chain carries TRBV27 and TRBJ1-2, with D possibly matching TRBD1 (5 bases). The CDR3 contains 13 residues. Germline V lookup: CDR1 MNHEY, CDR2 SMNVEV (reference sequence). The germline V and J ends were trimmed by 4 bases and 7 bases, with 13 bases remaining between them. The CDR3, as DNA: TGTGCCAGCAGTTCGTATGAGGGGTCTGGCTACACCTTC. It is translated as CASSSYEGSGYTF.

Only a few counts were recorded for this clone. The chain employs TRBV27 and TRBJ1-1; 7 nucleotides line up with TRBD1. V was pared by 3 bases and J by 4 bases, with 5 bases of the junction left unmatched. CDR1 MNHEY and CDR2 SMNVEV come from the germline V gene (reference sequence). The CDR3 covers 14 residues. The DNA for the CDR3 is TGTGCCAGCAGTTTCAACGGGGACAGCACTGAAGCTTTCTTT. Translation gives CASSFNGDSTEAFF.

The chain recombines TRBV29-1 with TRBJ1-2, with D maybe TRBD1 (5 bases). Trimming pared 1 base from V and 5 bases from J, leaving 14 bases between. The CDR3 covers 14 residues. Germline CDR1 and CDR2: SQVTM and ANQGSEA. For the CDR3, the DNA is TGCAGCGTTGAAGTGGGGGGGATCCGGTATGGCTACACCTTC. This encodes CSVEVGGIRYGYTF.

Many counts were recorded for this clone. This sequence joins TRBV9 and TRBJ2-5; D remains unclear. CDR1 and CDR2 from the germline V gene are SGDLS and YYNGEE. The CDR3 sequence is 14 residues long. The V and J ends lost 0 bases and 5 bases respectively, with 11 bases between them. The CDR3: CASSVGLFSETQYF. In nucleotides, the CDR3 is TGTGCCAGCAGCGTAGGTCTTTTCTCTGAGACCCAGTACTTC.

The table lists this clone with a few counts. This rearrangement joins TRBV9 to TRBJ2-7, with a possible D match to TRBD2 (5 bases). Germline loops: CDR1 SGDLS, CDR2 YYNGEE. CDR3 size: 14 residues. The ends were cut back, 0 bases at V and 2 bases at J, with 9 bases in the middle. CDR3 in amino acids: CASSVGTYPYEQYF. In nucleotides, the CDR3 is TGTGCCAGCAGCGTAGGGACTTATCCCTACGAGCAGTACTTC.